A selection of T cell receptor beta chains follows, all from one sample in a study of T cells in Graves' hyperthyroidism and ophthalmopathy. TCRdb used MiXCR to reprocess the multiplex PCR reads, holding one entry per CDR3 protein. The table has hundreds of thousands of distinct CDR3 sequences, roughly 15% seen once. Material: blood. All receptors derive from a woman in her 30s with Graves' hyperthyroidism. CDR3s include the opening cysteine and the closing phenylalanine or tryptophan. The D gene is left open where the match is weak. Clone size is shown for a subset of rows, as once, few, many or a class of expanded clone.

clone_size,j_call,d_call,v_call,cdr3_nt,cdr3_aa
many,TRBJ2-2,NA,TRBV7-2,TGTGCCAGCAGCAAAAGGGGTGGCGGGATAAACACCGGGGAGCTGTTTTTT,CASSKRGGGINTGELFF
many,TRBJ1-4,NA,TRBV12-3/TRBV12-4,TGTGCCTGCCGGACAGCGGCTAATGAAAAACTGTTTTTT,CACRTAANEKLFF
few,TRBJ2-3,NA,TRBV9,TGTGCCAGCAGGGCCCCTCTCTCAGATACGCAGTATTTT,CASRAPLSDTQYF
many,TRBJ2-1,NA,TRBV11-3,TGTGCCAGCAGTTTAGTAGGAGACAATGAGCAGTTCTTC,CASSLVGDNEQFF
few,TRBJ2-7,TRBD1,TRBV9,TGTGCCAGCAGCTCCACGACAGGGGCCTACGAGCAGTACTTC,CASSSTTGAYEQYF
many,TRBJ2-2,TRBD2,TRBV20-1,TGCAGTGCTACGGCGGGAGGTGCGGCCGGGGAGCTGTTTTTT,CSATAGGAAGELFF
NA,TRBJ2-1,TRBD2,TRBV11-2,TGTGCCAGCAGCGAAACTAGCGGGATAATACATGAGCAGTTCTTC,CASSETSGIIHEQFF
many,TRBJ2-3,TRBD1,TRBV12-3/TRBV12-4,TGTGCCAGCGGACTGCAGGGGGCGCGCCCAGATACGCAGTATTTT,CASGLQGARPDTQYF
many,TRBJ2-3,NA,TRBV2,TGTGCCAGCAGTGATAGCTTGAGCACAGATACGCAGTATTTT,CASSDSLSTDTQYF
many,TRBJ2-1,NA,TRBV27,TGTGCCAGCACGTCCTCCTACAATGAGCAGTTCTTC,CASTSSYNEQFF
NA,TRBJ2-7,TRBD2,TRBV30,TGTGCCTGGAGAGAGACTAGCGGCTACTACGAGCAGTACTTC,CAWRETSGYYEQYF
NA,TRBJ2-1,NA,TRBV18,TGTGCCTGCTCACTTAGCCGGGCGGATTCCTACAATGAGCAGTTCTTC,CACSLSRADSYNEQFF
few,TRBJ2-1,TRBD2,TRBV5-5,TGTGCCAGCAGCCCCAGGACTAGCGGGATTAGTAATGAGCAGTTCTTC,CASSPRTSGISNEQFF
many,TRBJ2-7,TRBD1,TRBV18,TGTGCCAGCTCACCTAATTGGGACAGCCCCGAGCAGTACTTC,CASSPNWDSPEQYF
NA,TRBJ2-2,TRBD2,TRBV9,TGTGCCAGCAGCTCGGGACTAGGGTTGACCGGGGAGCTGTTTTTT,CASSSGLGLTGELFF